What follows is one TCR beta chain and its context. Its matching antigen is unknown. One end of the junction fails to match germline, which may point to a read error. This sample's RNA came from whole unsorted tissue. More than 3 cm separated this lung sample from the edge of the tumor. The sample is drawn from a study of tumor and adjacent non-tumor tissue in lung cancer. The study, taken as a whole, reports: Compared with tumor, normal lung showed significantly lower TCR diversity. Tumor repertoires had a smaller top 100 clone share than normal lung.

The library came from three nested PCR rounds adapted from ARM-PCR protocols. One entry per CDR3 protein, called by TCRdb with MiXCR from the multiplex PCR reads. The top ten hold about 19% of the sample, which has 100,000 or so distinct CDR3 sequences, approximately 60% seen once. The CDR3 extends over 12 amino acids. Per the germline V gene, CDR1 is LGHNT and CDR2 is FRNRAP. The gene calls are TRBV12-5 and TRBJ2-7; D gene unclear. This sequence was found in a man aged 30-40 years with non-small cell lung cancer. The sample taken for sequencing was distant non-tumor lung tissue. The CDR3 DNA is TGTGTTAGTGGTTCCCCCACTAATCTGCAGTACTTC. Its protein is CVSGSPTNLQYF.